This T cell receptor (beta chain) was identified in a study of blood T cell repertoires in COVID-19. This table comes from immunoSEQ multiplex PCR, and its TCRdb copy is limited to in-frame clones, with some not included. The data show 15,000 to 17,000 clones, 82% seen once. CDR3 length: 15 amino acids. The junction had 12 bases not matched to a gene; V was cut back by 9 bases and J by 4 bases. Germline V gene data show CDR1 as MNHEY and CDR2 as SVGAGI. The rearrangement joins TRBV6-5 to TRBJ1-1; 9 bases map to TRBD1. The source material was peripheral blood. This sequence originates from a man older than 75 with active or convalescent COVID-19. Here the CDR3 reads CASHSGTGWVTEAFF. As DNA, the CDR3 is TGTGCCAGTCACTCCGGGACAGGGTGGGTCACTGAAGCTTTCTTT.